This T cell receptor (beta chain) appears in the sequencing data of a study of T cells after yellow fever vaccination. TCRdb processed the 5' RACE reads anew with MiXCR; each CDR3 protein has one entry. Of 300,000 to 400,000 distinct CDR3 sequences listed, about 10% were seen once; the top ten hold 3% to 3.5%. This clonotype showed up just a few times. This CDR3 has 16 residues. Germline lookup yields CDR1 SGHTA and CDR2 FQGNSA. V lost 6 bases and J 0 bases, leaving 16 bases between the germline ends. The sample here was CD4+ T cells sorted from PBMCs, taken 45 days after the yellow fever booster vaccination. The rearrangement uses TRBV7-2 and TRBJ2-3, with D possibly being TRBD2 (7 bases). This sequence originates from a man between 18 and 35 years old who received the YFV17D yellow fever vaccine. CDR3 in amino acids: CASRRRGAGSTDTQYF. CDR3 DNA: TGTGCCAGCAGACGTCGGGGGGCGGGAAGCACAGATACGCAGTATTTT.